Presented here are 23 T cell receptor beta chains from one specimen sequenced in a study of T cell changes during pregnancy in multiple sclerosis. The repertoire was sequenced with immunoSEQ multiplex PCR; TCRdb's copy has only in-frame clones and lacks some. The sample lists about 74,000 clones; under 95% were seen once. The sequencing used peripheral blood, collected in the third trimester of pregnancy. These receptors were collected from a female donor with multiple sclerosis, enrolled in a pregnancy study.

This rearrangement joins TRBV16 to TRBJ1-2; 8 bases map to TRBD1. Germline assignment: CDR1 KGHSY and CDR2 FQNENV. The CDR3 has 15 residues. The V and J ends lost 1 base and 3 bases, in that order; junction bases with no gene match: 4. CDR3 DNA: TGTGCCAGCAGCCAATTCGCGACAGGGGACTATGGCTACACCTTC. Its protein product is CASSQFATGDYGYTF.

CDR3 in amino acids: CASSLAPGSDTEAFF. CDR3 sequence (DNA): TGTGCCAGCAGCTTGGCCCCGGGTTCGGACACTGAAGCTTTCTTT. This chain joins TRBV5-4 and TRBJ1-1; no firm D call. Germline V gene lookup returns CDR1 SGHNT and CDR2 YYREEE (reference sequence). The length of the CDR3 is 15 residues. Between the trimmed V and J ends, which lost 0 bases and 3 bases, there was a span of 12 bases.

The chain employs TRBV27 and TRBJ1-1, with D possibly TRBD1 on 5 matching bases. This CDR3 is 14 amino acids long. From germline, CDR1 is MNHEY and CDR2 SMNVEV (reference sequence). V lost 1 base to trimming and J lost 1 base, with 7 bases between them. The CDR3 region has the DNA TGTGCCAGCAGTTTATTCGGGGGGAACACTGAAGCTTTCTTT. Translating it yields CASSLFGGNTEAFF.

This clone was recorded a few times. The chain has TRBV9 and TRBJ1-1; TRBD1 might be the D (5 bases). Germline loops: CDR1 SGDLS, CDR2 YYNGEE. The V end was cut by 6 bases, the J end by 2 bases, with 17 bases between. CDR3 length: 15 residues. In nucleotides, the CDR3 is TGTGCCAGCACCATAGGTGGGGCCATAAACACTGAAGCTTTCTTT. Translated: CASTIGGAINTEAFF.

The rearrangement links TRBV10-3 to TRBJ1-3; no reliable D call. Trimming took 0 bases from V and 2 from J, leaving 14 bases between them. The CDR3 spans 17 residues. The germline V gene has CDR1 ENHRY and CDR2 SYGVKD. Here the CDR3 reads CAISESWRRLPGNTIYF. The CDR3, as DNA: TGTGCCATCAGTGAGTCTTGGCGCAGGCTGCCTGGAAACACCATATATTTT.

The chain has TRBV7-6 and TRBJ1-5, with unresolved D. The CDR3 consists of 13 residues. CDR1 is SGHVS and CDR2 is FNYEAQ in the germline V gene. V was shortened by 0 bases and J by 3 bases, with 3 bases between the two germline ends. The CDR3 spells CASSLANNQPQHF. For the CDR3, the DNA is TGTGCCAGCAGCTTAGCTAACAATCAGCCCCAGCATTTT.

The V gene is TRBV6-6, the J gene TRBJ1-2; the D gene is possibly TRBD1 (6 bases). CDR3 length: 13 amino acids. V lost 5 bases, J lost 4 bases, and 11 bases lay in between. Germline lookup yields CDR1 MNHNY and CDR2 SVGAGI (reference sequence). DNA for the CDR3: TGTGCCAGCAGTCTGGACAGACGCTATGGCTACACCTTC. Encoded protein: CASSLDRRYGYTF.

The V and J genes are TRBV6-1 and TRBJ2-4; 12 nucleotides agree with TRBD2. Germline V gene data show CDR1 as MNHNS and CDR2 as SASEGT. The CDR3 has 15 residues. V shed 3 bases and J 8 bases; nucleotides not matched to a gene: 5. The CDR3 region has the DNA TGTGCCAGCAGTGAGTCTAGCGGGGGGGTAGACATTCAGTACTTC. Translation: CASSESSGGVDIQYF.

The chain links TRBV19 to TRBJ1-1; TRBD1 might be the D (6 bases). V lost 3 bases, J lost 1 base, and 9 bases lay in between. The CDR3 is 14 amino acids. The germline V gene encodes CDR1 LNHDA and CDR2 SQIVND (reference sequence). CDR3 in amino acids: CASSILGQNTEAFF. The DNA of the CDR3 is TGTGCCAGTAGTATTTTGGGACAGAACACTGAAGCTTTCTTT.

V is TRBV10-2 and J is TRBJ1-4, with 9 bases fitting TRBD1. In germline, CDR1 is WSHSY, CDR2 SAAADI. V was pared by 6 bases and J by 12 bases, with 5 bases of the junction left unmatched. The CDR3 spans 12 residues. CDR3 amino acids: CASRQGAGELFF. As DNA, the CDR3 is TGCGCCAGCAGACAGGGGGCAGGGGAACTGTTTTTT.

The chain uses TRBV12-5 and TRBJ1-4, with 8 nucleotides matching TRBD1. The ends lost 0 bases at V and 7 bases at J; junction bases unmatched: 4. The CDR3 is made up of 15 amino acids. From germline, CDR1 is LGHNT and CDR2 FRNRAP. The CDR3 reads CASGLVRGLGEKLFF. The DNA of the CDR3 is TGTGCTAGTGGTTTGGTCAGGGGGCTTGGTGAAAAACTGTTTTTT.

The chain combines TRBV7-9 with TRBJ1-1, with unresolved D. Trimming took off 5 bases at V and 0 bases at J, with 13 bases between the two ends. Germline V CDR1 and CDR2: SEHNR, FQNEAQ (reference sequence). CDR3 length: 15 residues. In nucleotides, the CDR3 is TGTGCCAGCAGCCCCCGAGGCCGTATGAACACTGAAGCTTTCTTT. Translating gives CASSPRGRMNTEAFF.

This chain joins TRBV15 and TRBJ1-1; D is unresolved. Germline assignment: CDR1 LNHNV and CDR2 YYDKDF (reference sequence). V lost 5 bases, J lost 8 bases, and 12 bases lay in between. The CDR3 covers 12 residues. The CDR3 region is CATSSRLKEAFF. CDR3 coding DNA: TGTGCCACCAGCTCTCGACTGAAAGAAGCTTTCTTT.

V and J are TRBV6-5 and TRBJ1-2; D remains ambiguous. CDR1 is MNHEY and CDR2 is SVGAGI in the germline V gene. This CDR3 comprises 13 residues. V was trimmed by 7 bases and J by 8 bases, leaving 17 bases between them. CDR3 in amino acids: CASTRSWERGYTF. DNA of the CDR3: TGTGCCAGCACTCGCTCTTGGGAGAGGGGCTACACCTTC.

V usage is TRBV19 and J usage is TRBJ2-5; 9 bases align to TRBD1. V shed 3 bases and J 4 bases; nucleotides not matched to a gene: 6. CDR3 length equals 15 residues. The germline V gene encodes CDR1 LNHDA and CDR2 SQIVND (reference sequence). The CDR3 region is CASSIRTGEGETQYF. CDR3 DNA: TGTGCCAGTAGTATTAGGACAGGGGAGGGAGAGACCCAGTACTTC.

The CDR3 nucleotides read TGTGCCAGCAGTGAAACGGGGAGGGATACGCAGTATTTT. As protein: CASSETGRDTQYF. This chain links TRBV2 with TRBJ2-3; a possible D gene is TRBD2 (6 bases). Germline V gene data show CDR1 as SNHLY and CDR2 as FYNNEI. The CDR3 covers 13 residues. Trimming took off 2 bases at V and 6 bases at J, with 9 bases between the two ends.

This clone came up once. CDR3 region: CASSGEQGAEAFF. The CDR3 DNA follows: TGTGCCAGCAGTGGCGAACAGGGGGCTGAAGCTTTCTTT. The genes are TRBV2 and TRBJ1-1, with 8 bases identical to TRBD1. CDR3 length: 13 amino acids. The ends lost 4 bases at V and 6 bases at J; junction bases unmatched: 4. Germline V CDR1 and CDR2: SNHLY, FYNNEI.

The chain links TRBV10-1 to TRBJ2-2; D unclear. V was clipped by 3 bases and J by 4 bases, with 9 bases between them. This CDR3 contains 14 residues. Germline V lookup: CDR1 WNHNN, CDR2 SYGVQD (reference sequence). The CDR3 nucleotides are TGCGCCAGCAGTGACTATCGGTTCACCGGGGAGCTGTTTTTT. It codes for CASSDYRFTGELFF.

V is TRBV7-8 and J is TRBJ2-1; D may be TRBD2 (7 bases). Germline V lookup: CDR1 SGHVS, CDR2 FQNEAQ. The V end was cut by 5 bases, the J end by 6 bases, with 17 bases between. This CDR3 region has 15 residues. As DNA, the CDR3 is TGTGCCAGCAGCAGGAGGGGGGGGAAAGTCAATGAGCAGTTCTTC. Amino acids: CASSRRGGKVNEQFF.

The chain is built from TRBV6-4 and TRBJ1-1; TRBD1 agrees at 7 bases. V shed 0 bases, J shed 11 bases, and the junction held 3 bases outside the gene matches. The CDR3 length is 12 residues. CDR1 MRHNA and CDR2 SNTAGT come from the germline V gene. CDR3 in DNA: TGTGCCAGCAGTGACTCAGGGGGCAGGGCTTTCTTT. It yields the protein CASSDSGGRAFF.

The gene calls are TRBV9 and TRBJ2-3, with 10 bases aligning to TRBD2. Germline-derived CDR1 and CDR2 are SGDLS and YYNGEE. This CDR3 has 19 amino acids. V shed 3 bases, J shed 2 bases, and the junction held 15 bases outside the gene matches. The DNA for the CDR3 is TGTGCCAGCAGCGCCAGAGGTGGTAGCGGGGGGCTAGACACAGATACGCAGTATTTT. It encodes CASSARGGSGGLDTDTQYF.

The J gene is TRBJ2-3, the V gene TRBV10-3; TRBD1 is a possible D gene (6 bases). Trimming stripped 10 bases from V and 2 bases from J, with 13 bases between. This CDR3 has 13 residues. Germline V lookup: CDR1 ENHRY, CDR2 SYGVKD. The CDR3 DNA reads as TGTGCCAGGAGACAGGTGCTCACAGATACGCAGTATTTT. Residues: CARRQVLTDTQYF.

This clone showed up just once. The CDR3 DNA sequence: TGTGCCAGCACCCTCGGGACAGGGGCCGACAATGAGCAGTTCTTC. Translated: CASTLGTGADNEQFF. The V call is TRBV25-1, the J call TRBJ2-1, with 10 bases lining up with TRBD1. Looked up from germline, CDR1 is MGHDK and CDR2 is SYGVNS. The CDR3 has 15 amino acids. J gave up 5 bases and V 7 bases, and 8 bases lay outside the gene matches.